This T cell receptor beta chain derives from a study of CD8+CD57+ T cells in acquired aplastic anemia. The wider study: The average for DNA from sorted CD4+ and CD8+ cells was about 2.9 ug.

Selection for sequencing was limited to patients who had shown CD8+CD57+ cell expansion by flow cytometry. The V end was cut by 0 bases, the J end by 8 bases, with 3 bases between. Germline-derived CDR1 and CDR2 are SGDLS and YYNGEE. The CDR3 totals 12 residues. The template for TCR beta VDJ and CDR3 sequence profiling was genomic DNA. TCRdb reanalysed the reads using MiXCR and keeps one entry per CDR3 protein. The profile shows about 240,000 distinct CDR3 sequences, around 45% of them singletons. The sequencing sample was made of sorted CD4+, CD8+, or CD8+CD57+ T cells (not recorded which) from PBMCs. The chain employs TRBV9 and TRBJ2-6; no firm D call. The receptor was isolated from a human donor with aplastic anemia. The CDR3 coding sequence is TGTGCCAGCAGCGTAGATACCAACGTCCTGACTTTC. Its protein is CASSVDTNVLTF.